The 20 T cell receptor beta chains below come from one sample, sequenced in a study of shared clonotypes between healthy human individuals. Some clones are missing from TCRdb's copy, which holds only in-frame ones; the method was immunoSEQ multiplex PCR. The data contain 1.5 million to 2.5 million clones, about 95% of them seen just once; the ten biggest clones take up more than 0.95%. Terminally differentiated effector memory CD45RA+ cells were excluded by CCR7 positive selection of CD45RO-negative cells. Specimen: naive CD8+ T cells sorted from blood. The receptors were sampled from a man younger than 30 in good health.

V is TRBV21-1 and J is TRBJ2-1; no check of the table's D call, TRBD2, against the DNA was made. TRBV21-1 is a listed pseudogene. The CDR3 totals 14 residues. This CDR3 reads CASGLAGQYNEQFF. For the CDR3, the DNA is TGTGCCAGCGGACTAGCGGGACAATACAATGAGCAGTTCTTC.

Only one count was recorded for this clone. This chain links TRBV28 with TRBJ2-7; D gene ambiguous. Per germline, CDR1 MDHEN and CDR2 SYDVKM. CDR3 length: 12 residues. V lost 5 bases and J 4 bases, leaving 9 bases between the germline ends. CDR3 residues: CASSDPQYEQYF. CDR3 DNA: TGTGCCAGCAGTGACCCGCAGTACGAGCAGTACTTC.

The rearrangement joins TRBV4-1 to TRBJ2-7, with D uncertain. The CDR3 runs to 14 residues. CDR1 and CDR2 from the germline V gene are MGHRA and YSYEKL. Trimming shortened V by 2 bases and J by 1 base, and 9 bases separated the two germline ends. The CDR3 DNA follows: TGCGCCAGCAGCCAACCCCCTGGGTCCTACGAGCAGTACTTC. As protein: CASSQPPGSYEQYF.

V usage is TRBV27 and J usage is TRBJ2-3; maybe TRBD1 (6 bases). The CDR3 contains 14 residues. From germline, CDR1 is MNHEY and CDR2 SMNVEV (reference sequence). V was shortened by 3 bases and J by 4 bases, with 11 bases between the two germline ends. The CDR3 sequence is CASSLVQGSDTQYF. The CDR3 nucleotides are TGTGCCAGCAGTTTGGTACAGGGCTCAGATACGCAGTATTTT.

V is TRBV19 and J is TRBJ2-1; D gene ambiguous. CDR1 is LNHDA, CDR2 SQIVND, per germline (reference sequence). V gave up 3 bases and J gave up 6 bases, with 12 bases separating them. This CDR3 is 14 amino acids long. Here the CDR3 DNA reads TGTGCCAGTAGTATTATTAGTTTTGGCAATGAGCAGTTCTTC. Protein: CASSIISFGNEQFF.

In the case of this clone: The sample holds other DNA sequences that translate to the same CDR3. For the CDR3, the DNA is TGTGCCAGCAGCCTCGTGGCAGGGGGCACAGATACGCAGTATTTT. It translates to CASSLVAGGTDTQYF. J is TRBJ2-3 and V is TRBV7-6, with a possible D match to TRBD1 (6 bases). The CDR3 length is 15 residues. Germline V gene sequence: CDR1 SGHVS, CDR2 FNYEAQ. V was pared by 5 bases and J by 1 base, with 13 bases between.

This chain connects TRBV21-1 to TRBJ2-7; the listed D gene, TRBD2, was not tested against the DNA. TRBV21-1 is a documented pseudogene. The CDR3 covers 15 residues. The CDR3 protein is CASSKRLAGNYEQYF. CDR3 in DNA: TGTGCCAGCAGCAAACGGCTAGCGGGGAACTACGAGCAGTACTTC.

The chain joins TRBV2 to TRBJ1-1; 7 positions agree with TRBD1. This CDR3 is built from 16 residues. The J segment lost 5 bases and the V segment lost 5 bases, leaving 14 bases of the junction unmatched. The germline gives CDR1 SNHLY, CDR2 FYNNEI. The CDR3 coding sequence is TGTGCCAGCAGTCCCGTAATAATAAACAGGGGAACTGAAGCTTTCTTT. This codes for CASSPVIINRGTEAFF. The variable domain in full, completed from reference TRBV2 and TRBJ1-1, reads EPEVTQTPSHQVTQMGQEVILRCVPISNHLYFYWYRQILGQKVEFLVSFYNNEISEKSEIFDDQFSVERPDGSNFTLKIRSTKLEDSAMYFCASSPVIINRGTEAFFGQGTRLTVV.

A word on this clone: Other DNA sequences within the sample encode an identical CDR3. The CDR3 DNA reads as TGCGCCAGCAGCCACAGTGGCACTAGCACAGATACGCAGTATTTT. It yields the protein CASSHSGTSTDTQYF. The V call is TRBV4-1, the J call TRBJ2-3, with D hard to call. Trimming removed 3 bases at V and 0 bases at J, with 10 bases between. Germline CDR1 MGHRA, CDR2 YSYEKL. The CDR3 covers 15 residues.

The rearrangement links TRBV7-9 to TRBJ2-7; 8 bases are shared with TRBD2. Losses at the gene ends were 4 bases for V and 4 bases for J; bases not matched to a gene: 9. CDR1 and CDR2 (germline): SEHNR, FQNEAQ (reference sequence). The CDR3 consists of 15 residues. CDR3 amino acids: CASSSSSGGLYEQYF. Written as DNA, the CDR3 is TGTGCCAGCAGCTCTAGCTCGGGAGGGCTGTACGAGCAGTACTTC.

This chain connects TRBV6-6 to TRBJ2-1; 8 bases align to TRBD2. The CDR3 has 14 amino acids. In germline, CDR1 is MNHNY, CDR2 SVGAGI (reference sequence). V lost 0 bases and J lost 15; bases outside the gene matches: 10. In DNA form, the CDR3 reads TGTGCCAGCAGTTACTCGATAGGGCGGGAGGTCGGGTTCTTC. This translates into CASSYSIGREVGFF.

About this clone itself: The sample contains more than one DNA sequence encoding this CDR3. The CDR3 protein is CASSLPNQPQHF. The CDR3, as DNA: TGTGCCAGCAGTTTGCCGAATCAGCCCCAGCATTTT. The chain links TRBV27 to TRBJ1-5; D unclear. With 3 bases removed from V and 4 bases from J, the gap between germline ends came to 4 bases. CDR1 and CDR2 (germline): MNHEY, SMNVEV (reference sequence). The length of the CDR3 is 12 residues.

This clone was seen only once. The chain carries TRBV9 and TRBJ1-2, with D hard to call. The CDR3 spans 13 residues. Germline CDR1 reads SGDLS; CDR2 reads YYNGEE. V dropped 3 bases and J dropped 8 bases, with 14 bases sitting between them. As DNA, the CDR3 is TGTGCCAGCAGCGCCGGAACACTGCGGGGCTACACCTTC. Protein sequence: CASSAGTLRGYTF.

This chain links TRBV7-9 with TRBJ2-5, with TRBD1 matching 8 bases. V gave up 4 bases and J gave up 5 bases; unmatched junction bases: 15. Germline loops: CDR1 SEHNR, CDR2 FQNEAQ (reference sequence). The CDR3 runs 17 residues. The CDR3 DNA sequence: TGTGCCAGCAGCTATAGGACAGGGAGTATCCTTTTGGAGACCCAGTACTTC. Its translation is CASSYRTGSILLETQYF.

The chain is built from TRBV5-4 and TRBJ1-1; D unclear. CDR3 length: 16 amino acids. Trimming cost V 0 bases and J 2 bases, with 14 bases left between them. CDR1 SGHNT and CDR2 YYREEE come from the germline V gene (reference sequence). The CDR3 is CASSLGVYLTNTEAFF. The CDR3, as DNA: TGTGCCAGCAGCTTGGGGGTTTACCTAACAAACACTGAAGCTTTCTTT.

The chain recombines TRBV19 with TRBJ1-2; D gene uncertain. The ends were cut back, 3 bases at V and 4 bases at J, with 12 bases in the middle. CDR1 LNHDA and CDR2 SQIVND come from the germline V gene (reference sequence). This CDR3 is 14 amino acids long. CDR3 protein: CASSIPGWGYGYTF. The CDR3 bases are TGTGCCAGTAGTATCCCCGGGTGGGGCTATGGCTACACCTTC.

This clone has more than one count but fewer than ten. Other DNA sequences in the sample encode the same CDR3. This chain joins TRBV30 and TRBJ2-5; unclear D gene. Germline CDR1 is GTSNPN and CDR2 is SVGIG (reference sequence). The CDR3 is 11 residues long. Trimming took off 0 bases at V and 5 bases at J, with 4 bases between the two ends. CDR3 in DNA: TGTGCCTGGAGTGTTTTGGAGACCCAGTACTTC. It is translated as CAWSVLETQYF.

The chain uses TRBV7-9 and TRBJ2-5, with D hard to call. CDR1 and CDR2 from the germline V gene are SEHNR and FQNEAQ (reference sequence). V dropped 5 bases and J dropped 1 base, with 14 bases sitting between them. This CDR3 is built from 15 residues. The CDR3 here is CASSPRPALQETQYF. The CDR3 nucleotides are TGTGCCAGCAGCCCAAGGCCGGCGCTCCAAGAGACCCAGTACTTC.

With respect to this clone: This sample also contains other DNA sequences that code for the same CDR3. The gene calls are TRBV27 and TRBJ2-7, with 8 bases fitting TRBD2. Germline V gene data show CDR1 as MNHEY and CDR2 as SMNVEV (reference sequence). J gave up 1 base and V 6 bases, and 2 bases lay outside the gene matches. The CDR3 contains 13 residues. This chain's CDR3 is CASSPGGSYEQYF. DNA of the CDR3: TGTGCCAGCAGCCCGGGGGGGTCCTACGAGCAGTACTTC.

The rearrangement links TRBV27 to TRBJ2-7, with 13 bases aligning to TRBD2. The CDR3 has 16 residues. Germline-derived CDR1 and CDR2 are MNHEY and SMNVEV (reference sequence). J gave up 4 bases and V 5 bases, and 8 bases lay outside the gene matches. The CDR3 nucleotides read TGTGCCAGCAGTCCTCCCGGACTAGCGGGGGTGTACGAGCAGTACTTC. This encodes CASSPPGLAGVYEQYF.